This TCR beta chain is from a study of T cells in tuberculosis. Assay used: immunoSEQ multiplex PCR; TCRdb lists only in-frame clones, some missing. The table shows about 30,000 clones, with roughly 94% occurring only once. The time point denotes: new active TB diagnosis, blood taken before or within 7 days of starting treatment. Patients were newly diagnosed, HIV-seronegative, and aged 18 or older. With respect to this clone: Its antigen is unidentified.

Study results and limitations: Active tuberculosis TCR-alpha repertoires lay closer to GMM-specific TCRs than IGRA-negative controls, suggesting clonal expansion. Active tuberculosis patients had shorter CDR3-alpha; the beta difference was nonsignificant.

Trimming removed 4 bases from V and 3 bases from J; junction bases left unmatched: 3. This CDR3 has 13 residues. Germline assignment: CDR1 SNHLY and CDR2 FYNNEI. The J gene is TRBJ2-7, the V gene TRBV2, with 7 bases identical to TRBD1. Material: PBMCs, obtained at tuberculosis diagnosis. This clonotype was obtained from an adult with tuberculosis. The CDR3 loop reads CASSVGQFYEQYF. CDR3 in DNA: TGTGCCAGCAGTGTGGGACAGTTCTACGAGCAGTACTTC. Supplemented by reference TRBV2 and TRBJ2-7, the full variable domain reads EPEVTQTPSHQVTQMGQEVILRCVPISNHLYFYWYRQILGQKVEFLVSFYNNEISEKSEIFDDQFSVERPDGSNFTLKIRSTKLEDSAMYFCASSVGQFYEQYFGPGTRLTVT.